These 5 T cell receptor beta chains came from one sample sequenced in a study of T-cell memory formation after mild COVID-19. Via MiXCR, TCRdb re-called the 5' RACE reads, giving one row per CDR3 protein. Counted here are around 160,000 distinct CDR3 sequences, around 10% occurring once; the ten biggest clones make up approximately 3.4%. The sequenced sample was PBMCs or a T cell subset sorted from them (not recorded which). These TCRs come from a man between 18 and 29 years old who had mild COVID-19 (a few samples of this study predate the infection). Cell type and time point are not known.

This clonotype was detected a few times. In DNA form, the CDR3 reads TGTGCCAGCAGTTTAGCAGCCGGGGAGCTGTTTTTT. This gives the protein CASSLAAGELFF. The chain uses TRBV12-3 or TRBV12-4 and TRBJ2-2; no reliable D call. V gave up 0 bases and J gave up 6 bases, with 2 bases separating them. The CDR3 spans 12 residues.

Only a few counts were recorded for this clonotype. The V and J genes are TRBV9 and TRBJ2-7, with D tentatively TRBD2 (6 bases). The V end was cut by 0 bases, the J end by 0 bases, with 7 bases between. The CDR3 runs 14 residues. CDR1 SGDLS and CDR2 YYNGEE come from the germline V gene. In DNA, the CDR3 is TGTGCCAGCAGCGTAGACGGGAGCTCCTACGAGCAGTACTTC. Protein: CASSVDGSSYEQYF. Full variable domain (missing parts from reference TRBV9 and TRBJ2-7): DSGVTQTPKHLITATGQRVTLRCSPRSGDLSVYWYQQSLDQGLQFLIQYYNGEERAKGNILERFSAQQFPDLHSELNLSSLELGDSALYFCASSVDGSSYEQYFGPGTRLTVT.

This clonotype was counted between two and nine times. J is TRBJ2-7 and V is TRBV3-1, with D maybe TRBD2 (5 bases). The CDR3 spans 12 residues. Germline CDR1 and CDR2: LGHDT and YNNKEL (reference sequence). V shed 4 bases and J shed 6 bases, with 10 bases lying between them. In DNA form, the CDR3 reads TGTGCCAGCAGCCGAGGGATCGGCGAGCAGTACGTC. It codes for CASSRGIGEQYV.

This chain uses TRBV7-2 with TRBJ2-3; D call uncertain. Germline V gene sequence: CDR1 SGHTA, CDR2 FQGNSA. CDR3 size: 15 residues. The germline V and J ends were trimmed by 2 bases and 1 base, with 10 bases remaining between them. The CDR3 DNA reads as TGTGCCAGCAGCTTACGGGCCGGTCGCACAGATACGCAGTATTTT. Translated, it gives CASSLRAGRTDTQYF.

The chain couples TRBV15 to TRBJ2-5; D is undetermined. CDR1 LNHNV and CDR2 YYDKDF come from the germline V gene (reference sequence). Trimming removed 4 bases at V and 3 bases at J, with 12 bases between. The CDR3 totals 14 residues. CDR3 bases: TGTGCCACCAGCAAACAAGAAGCCGAAGAGACCCAGTACTTC. It encodes CATSKQEAEETQYF. The variable domain in full, completed from reference TRBV15 and TRBJ2-5, reads DAMVIQNPRYQVTQFGKPVTLSCSQTLNHNVMYWYQQKSSQAPKLLFHYYDKDFNNEADTPDNFQSRRPNTSFCFLDIRSPGLGDTAMYLCATSKQEAEETQYFGPGTRLLVL.